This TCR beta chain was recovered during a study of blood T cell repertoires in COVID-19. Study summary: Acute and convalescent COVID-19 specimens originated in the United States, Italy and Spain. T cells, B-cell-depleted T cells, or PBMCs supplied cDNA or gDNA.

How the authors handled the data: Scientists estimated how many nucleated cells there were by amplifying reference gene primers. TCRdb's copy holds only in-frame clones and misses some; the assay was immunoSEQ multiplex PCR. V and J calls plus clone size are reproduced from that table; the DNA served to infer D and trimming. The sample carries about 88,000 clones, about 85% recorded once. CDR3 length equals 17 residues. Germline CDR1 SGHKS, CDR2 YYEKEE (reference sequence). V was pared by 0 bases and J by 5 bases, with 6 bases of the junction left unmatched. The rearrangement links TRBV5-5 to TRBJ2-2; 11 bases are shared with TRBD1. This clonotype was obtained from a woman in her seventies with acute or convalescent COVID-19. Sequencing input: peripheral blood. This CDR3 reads CASSLASGQGGTGELFF. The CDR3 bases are TGTGCCAGCAGCTTGGCCTCGGGACAGGGGGGGACCGGGGAGCTGTTTTTT. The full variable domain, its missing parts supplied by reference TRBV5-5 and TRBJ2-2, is DAGVTQSPTHLIKTRGQQVTLRCSPISGHKSVSWYQQVLGQGPQFIFQYYEKEERGRGNFPDRFSARQFPNYSSELNVNALLLGDSALYLCASSLASGQGGTGELFFGEGSRLTVL.